Presented here are 28 T cell receptor beta chains from one specimen sequenced in a study of T cells in women clearing cervical HPV infection. Method: immunoSEQ multiplex PCR; TCRdb's copy keeps in-frame clones and lacks some. Recorded for this sample: about 16,000 clones. Sequencing was carried out using blood buffy coat. The source is a woman between 18 and 75 years old with a cervical HPV16 infection that either progressed to CIN3+ or cleared (not recorded which).

As to this clone: Read coverage stops 3 residues before the CDR3 terminus; the germline J gene supplies the remainder. The chain links TRBV6-2 or TRBV6-3 to TRBJ2-7; tentative D call: TRBD2 (6 bases). CDR3 size: 16 residues. Trimming stripped 2 bases from V and 3 bases from J, with 17 bases between. The germline V gene encodes CDR1 MNHEY and CDR2 SVGEGT. CDR3 DNA (partial): TGTGCCAGCAGTTACACCCTCGGAGGGGAGCGCTACGAG. This sequence encodes CASSYTLGGERYE. The complete CDR3 sequence is CASSYTLGGERYEQYF.

CDR3 DNA (partial): TGCAGTGCTAGGCGGCCAGCGATCACAGATACG. Its translation: CSARRPAITDT. The entire CDR3 protein reads CSARRPAITDTQYF. This sequence joins TRBV20-1 and TRBJ2-3; no reliable D call. The DNA ends 3 residues before the CDR3 does, and the rest of the CDR3 is filled in from the germline J gene. Germline V lookup: CDR1 DFQATT, CDR2 SNEGSKA (reference sequence). Trimming took 3 bases from V and 2 from J, leaving 12 bases between them. The CDR3 consists of 14 residues.

For this clone: The CDR3 end falls 3 residues outside the read, so it is completed with the germline J gene. The chain couples TRBV7-9 to TRBJ1-1, with D hard to call. With 8 bases removed from V and 6 bases from J, the gap between germline ends came to 16 bases. The CDR3 has 13 residues. Germline V lookup: CDR1 SEHNR, CDR2 FQNEAQ (reference sequence). The CDR3 bases that were read are TGTGCCAGCGGGTCTAGCAGTCGCTCTGAA. Amino acids: CASGSSSRSE. The entire CDR3 reads CASGSSSRSEAFF.

As to this clone: The sequence runs out 3 residues before the end of the CDR3; the remainder is reconstructed from the germline J gene. The chain links TRBV18 to TRBJ1-5; no firm D call. The V gene lost 0 bases and the J gene lost 1 base, with 10 bases spanning the gap. This CDR3 has 16 amino acids. From germline, CDR1 is KGHSH and CDR2 LQKENI. The covered CDR3 bases are TGTGCCAGCTCACCACCCGGGGTTTTAAGCAATCAGCCC. Protein sequence: CASSPPGVLSNQP. The entire CDR3 sequence reads CASSPPGVLSNQPQHF.

Comments on this clone: The observed sequence ends 3 residues before the CDR3 terminus, with the missing tail filled in from the germline J gene. The chain carries TRBV6-2 or TRBV6-3 and TRBJ2-2; 9 positions match TRBD1. The CDR3 runs 14 residues. Looked up from germline, CDR1 is MNHEY and CDR2 is SVGEGT. V dropped 8 bases and J dropped 6; count of bases not matched to a gene: 7. Incomplete CDR3 DNA: TGTGCCAGCGGGGGACAGGGCTACTCCGGGGAG. Protein: CASGGQGYSGE. The CDR3 reads in full as CASGGQGYSGELFF.

Points on this clone: The read comes to an end 3 residues before the CDR3 does, leaving the germline J gene to fill in the end. The V gene is TRBV6-2 or TRBV6-3, the J gene TRBJ1-2; the D is unclear. Germline loops: CDR1 MNHEY, CDR2 SVGEGT. CDR3 length equals 15 residues. V gave up 6 bases and J gave up 3 bases, with 17 bases separating them. The part of the CDR3 DNA that was read is TGTGCCAGCAGCCTTCCGGAGCAGGAACACTATGGC. Its translation is CASSLPEQEHYG. The CDR3 reads in full as CASSLPEQEHYGYTF.

As to this clone: The read terminates 3 residues before the CDR3 end, so the remaining end is supplied by the germline J gene. The chain combines TRBV7-2 with TRBJ1-1, with D unresolved. This CDR3 has 14 residues. CDR1 is SGHTA, CDR2 FQGNSA, per germline. Trimming left V 1 base short and J 3 bases short, with 9 bases between. CDR3 loop: CASSLVGGDTEAFF. Partial CDR3 DNA: TGTGCCAGCAGCTTAGTCGGCGGGGACACTGAA.

Remarks on this clone: The read ends 3 residues before the CDR3 terminus; that terminus is restored from the germline J gene. The V call is TRBV28, the J call TRBJ1-1; 9 bases map to TRBD1. The CDR3 is 18 amino acids. Germline values: CDR1 MDHEN, CDR2 SYDVKM. The CDR3 bases that were read are TGTGCCAGCAGTCCTCTTGGGGGAGCAGGGACAGGGCTTGGAATA. It yields the protein CASSPLGGAGTGLGI. The full CDR3 is CASSPLGGAGTGLGIAFF. The full variable domain, in which reference TRBV28 and TRBJ1-1 provide the parts outside the CDR3, is DVKVTQSSRYLVKRTGEKVFLECVQDMDHENMFWYRQDPGLGLRLIYFSYDVKMKEKGDIPEGYSVSREKKERFSLILESASTNQTSMYLCASSPLGGAGTGLGIAFFGQGTRLTVV.

On this clone itself: The read comes to an end 3 residues before the CDR3 does, leaving the germline J gene to fill in the end. V usage is TRBV28 and J usage is TRBJ1-5, with a weak D call TRBD1 (5 bases). Trimming cost V 6 bases and J 4 bases, with 16 bases left between them. Germline V gives CDR1 MDHEN, CDR2 SYDVKM. This CDR3 spans 15 amino acids. The CDR3 region is CASSPTPGSNQPQHF. The covered CDR3 bases are TGTGCCAGCAGCCCAACCCCAGGGTCTAATCAGCCC.

As for this clone: The missing CDR3 end, 3 residues past where the read stops, is filled in from the germline J gene. The chain combines TRBV19 with TRBJ1-2; D is undetermined. The V and J ends lost 3 bases and 3 bases respectively, with 8 bases between them. From germline, CDR1 is LNHDA and CDR2 SQIVND (reference sequence). CDR3 length: 13 amino acids. This chain's CDR3 is CASSIQLDYGYTF. The sequenced part of the CDR3 DNA is TGTGCCAGTAGTATCCAACTTGACTATGGC.

Notes on this clone: The CDR3 end is not reached by the read, which stops 3 residues before it; the germline J gene fills it in. The chain carries TRBV6-2 or TRBV6-3 and TRBJ2-7; 9 bases line up with TRBD1. The CDR3 has 14 amino acids. The germline CDR1 and CDR2 sequences are MNHEY and SVGEGT. J was trimmed by 3 bases and V by 7 bases; bases with no gene match: 7. The covered CDR3 bases are TGTGCCAGCACCGGGACAGGGCAAGGCTACGAG. This gives the protein CASTGTGQGYE. The CDR3 reads in full as CASTGTGQGYEQYF.

With regard to this clone: The missing CDR3 end, 3 residues past where the read stops, is filled in from the germline J gene. The chain joins TRBV6-4 to TRBJ2-3, with 13 bases lining up with TRBD2. The CDR3 has 20 amino acids. Trimming removed 2 bases from V and 3 bases from J; junction bases left unmatched: 14. CDR1 is MRHNA and CDR2 is SNTAGT in the germline V gene. The DNA read from the CDR3 is TGTGCCAGCAGTGACGTAGCGACTAGCGGGGGGCCCGGAGGAACAGATACG. It is translated as CASSDVATSGGPGGTDT. The CDR3 in full is CASSDVATSGGPGGTDTQYF.

In the case of this clone: The read ends 3 residues early relative to the CDR3; the germline J gene fills the gap. This sequence joins TRBV10-1 and TRBJ2-7, with D maybe TRBD1 (6 bases). The CDR3 extends over 14 amino acids. Germline assignment: CDR1 WNHNN and CDR2 SYGVQD (reference sequence). Trimming took 6 bases from V and 3 from J, leaving 15 bases between them. CDR3 DNA, as far as it was read: TGCGCCAGCAGCCCCCAAATAGGGGGCTACGAG. This translates into CASSPQIGGYE. The full CDR3 is CASSPQIGGYEQYF.

Comments on this clone: The read ends 3 residues shy of where the CDR3 ends; the end is completed using the germline J gene. This chain links TRBV6-1 with TRBJ1-2; D gene unclear. This CDR3 region has 15 residues. Germline loops: CDR1 MNHNS, CDR2 SASEGT. The CDR3 sequence: CASSGTRGFTDTYTF. The covered CDR3 bases are TGTGCCAGCAGTGGAACTCGGGGTTTTACAGATACC.

About this clone: The CDR3 end falls 3 residues outside the read, so it is completed with the germline J gene. The V call is TRBV19, the J call TRBJ2-1; possible D gene TRBD1, 6 bases. The CDR3 has 15 residues. CDR1 and CDR2 from the germline V gene are LNHDA and SQIVND (reference sequence). With 7 bases removed from V and 4 bases from J, the gap between germline ends came to 17 bases. The covered CDR3 bases are TGTGCCAGTACTACGACAGGAAACTTTTACAATGAG. Its translation is CASTTTGNFYNE. The whole CDR3 protein reads CASTTTGNFYNEQFF.

In regard to this clone: From the germline J gene comes the end of the CDR3, since the read stops 3 residues before it. The chain carries TRBV19 and TRBJ1-2; TRBD1 matches at 7 bases. Germline V gene sequence: CDR1 LNHDA, CDR2 SQIVND (reference sequence). CDR3 length: 14 amino acids. V shed 9 bases and J 3 bases; nucleotides not matched to a gene: 10. The CDR3 here is CASENQGQYYGYTF. CDR3 DNA (partial): TGTGCCAGCGAAAATCAGGGACAGTACTATGGC.

With regard to this clone: The read terminates 3 residues before the CDR3 end, so the remaining end is supplied by the germline J gene. V usage is TRBV18 and J usage is TRBJ1-2, with unresolved D. This CDR3 has 14 residues. Germline CDR1 KGHSH, CDR2 LQKENI. CDR3 DNA, as far as it was read: TGTGCCAGCTCACCACGGACTAACTACAATGAC. Protein sequence: CASSPRTNYND. The full CDR3 reads CASSPRTNYNDYTF.

CDR3 DNA (partial): TGTGCCAGCAGTGACAGGGCCAGGACTGGC. It encodes CASSDRARTG. The complete CDR3 reads CASSDRARTGYTF. The rearrangement uses TRBV6-1 and TRBJ1-2, with D maybe TRBD1 (5 bases). The read ends 3 residues shy of where the CDR3 ends; the end is completed using the germline J gene. V lost 3 bases, J lost 7 bases, and 12 bases lay in between. This CDR3 is 13 amino acids long. Germline-derived CDR1 and CDR2 are MNHNS and SASEGT.

Regarding this clone: The read is 3 residues too short to cover the CDR3 end, so that end is filled in from the germline J gene. The chain links TRBV20-1 to TRBJ2-5, with a tentative D call TRBD2 (6 bases). The CDR3 length is 15 residues. Trimming took off 5 bases at V and 1 base at J, with 17 bases between the two ends. In germline, CDR1 is DFQATT, CDR2 SNEGSKA (reference sequence). Partial CDR3 DNA: TGCAGTGCTCGCATCCTAGGGGACTCCCAAGAGACC. Translating it yields CSARILGDSQET. The entire CDR3 protein reads CSARILGDSQETQYF.

This clone shows up as medium-sized by frequency. The observed sequence ends 3 residues before the CDR3 terminus, with the missing tail filled in from the germline J gene. The V gene is TRBV19, the J gene TRBJ2-4; D might be TRBD1 (7 bases). CDR3 length equals 17 residues. In germline, CDR1 is LNHDA, CDR2 SQIVND (reference sequence). The V end lost 3 bases, the J end lost 0 bases, and 15 bases lay between the germline ends. CDR3 bases read: TGTGCCAGTAGTATCGTGACAGGGACTCAAGCCAAAAACATT. It specifies CASSIVTGTQAKNI. The entire CDR3 reads CASSIVTGTQAKNIQYF.

As to this clone: The CDR3 extends 3 residues past the end of the read, so its final part is completed from the germline J gene. The chain recombines TRBV11-3 with TRBJ1-2; no reliable D call. The CDR3 contains 12 residues. Germline V gives CDR1 SGHNT, CDR2 YENEEA. The covered CDR3 bases are TGTGCCAGCAGCTTCAAGGGTTGGGGC. Its protein is CASSFKGWG. From start to end, the CDR3 is CASSFKGWGYTF.

A remark on this clone: With the read ending 3 residues before the CDR3 end, the germline J gene is used to fill in that end. This specimen includes other DNA sequences encoding the same CDR3. The chain combines TRBV19 with TRBJ1-3; 10 bases are shared with TRBD1. Germline V gene sequence: CDR1 LNHDA, CDR2 SQIVND (reference sequence). The CDR3 covers 13 residues. J was trimmed by 8 bases and V by 8 bases; bases with no gene match: 6. CDR3 DNA (partial): TGTGCCAGTCAGACAGGGGGCGAATACACC. This encodes CASQTGGEYT. The entire CDR3 is CASQTGGEYTIYF.

With respect to this clone: Coverage ceases 3 residues before the CDR3 finishes, and the germline J gene fills in the end. This chain uses TRBV7-9 with TRBJ1-2; D is unclear. The CDR3 consists of 14 residues. Germline CDR1 reads SEHNR; CDR2 reads FQNEAQ (reference sequence). CDR3 region: CASSLDGYTDTYTF. The sequenced CDR3 bases are TGTGCCAGCAGCTTAGACGGCTACACAGATACC.

For this clone: The read ends 3 residues before the CDR3 terminus; that terminus is restored from the germline J gene. The genes are TRBV7-9 and TRBJ1-1; no clear D. From germline, CDR1 is SEHNR and CDR2 FQNEAQ (reference sequence). V was trimmed by 1 base and J by 2 bases, leaving 8 bases between them. The CDR3 sequence is 14 residues long. CDR3 bases read: TGTGCCAGCAGCTTAGGAGGACTTAACACTGAA. Residues: CASSLGGLNTE. The entire CDR3 protein reads CASSLGGLNTEAFF.

Notes on this clone: The CDR3 extends 3 residues past the end of the read, so its final part is completed from the germline J gene. The chain uses TRBV19 and TRBJ2-7; 8 nucleotides line up with TRBD1. Germline loops: CDR1 LNHDA, CDR2 SQIVND (reference sequence). Trimming removed 4 bases from V and 3 bases from J; junction bases left unmatched: 5. The CDR3 sequence is 14 residues long. The CDR3 here is CASSTRDRNYEQYF. The covered CDR3 bases are TGTGCCAGTAGTACAAGGGACAGGAACTACGAG.

A remark on this clone: The CDR3 end falls 3 residues outside the read, so it is completed with the germline J gene. V usage is TRBV18 and J usage is TRBJ1-5, with 8 nucleotides matching TRBD1. The germline V gene encodes CDR1 KGHSH and CDR2 LQKENI. After removal of 1 base from V and 0 bases from J, the junction contained 2 bases not matched to a gene. The CDR3 covers 16 residues. CDR3 in amino acids: CASSPQGTGSNQPQHF. The part of the CDR3 DNA that was read is TGTGCCAGCTCACCACAGGGGACAGGTAGCAATCAGCCC.

With regard to this clone: With the read ending 3 residues before the CDR3 end, the germline J gene is used to fill in that end. This sequence joins TRBV30 and TRBJ1-1; D perhaps matches TRBD1 (6 bases). The germline V and J ends were trimmed by 0 bases and 4 bases, with 12 bases remaining between them. The germline V gene encodes CDR1 GTSNPN and CDR2 SVGIG (reference sequence). The CDR3 contains 14 residues. This CDR3 is CAWSVSGGLTEAFF. CDR3 DNA (partial): TGTGCCTGGAGTGTATCCGGGGGGCTCACTGAA.

To note about this clone: The sequenced fragment ends 3 residues before the CDR3 boundary, so the rest is inferred from the germline J gene. This chain connects TRBV2 to TRBJ1-1; possibly TRBD1 for D (6 bases). The CDR3 consists of 15 residues. Looked up from germline, CDR1 is SNHLY and CDR2 is FYNNEI. Trimming removed 5 bases from V and 7 bases from J, with 20 bases in between. The CDR3 sequence: CASSPRGPNPNEAFF. The part of the CDR3 DNA that was read is TGTGCCAGCAGTCCCAGGGGTCCAAACCCCAATGAA.